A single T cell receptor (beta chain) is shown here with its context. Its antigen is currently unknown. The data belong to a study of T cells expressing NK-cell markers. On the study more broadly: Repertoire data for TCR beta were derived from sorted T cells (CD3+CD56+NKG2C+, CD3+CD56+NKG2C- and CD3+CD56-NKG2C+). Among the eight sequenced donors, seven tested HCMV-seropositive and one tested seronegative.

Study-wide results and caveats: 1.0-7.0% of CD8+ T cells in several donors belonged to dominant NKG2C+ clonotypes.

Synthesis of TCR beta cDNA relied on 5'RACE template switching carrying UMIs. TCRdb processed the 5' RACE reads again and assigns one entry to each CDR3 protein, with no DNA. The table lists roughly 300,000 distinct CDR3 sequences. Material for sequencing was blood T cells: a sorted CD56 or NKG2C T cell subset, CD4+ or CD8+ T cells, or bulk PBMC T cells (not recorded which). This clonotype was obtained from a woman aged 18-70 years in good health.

CDR3 loop: CAIGEGNQPQHF. The chain has TRBV10-3 and TRBJ1-5. This CDR3 has 12 residues. Germline CDR1 and CDR2: ENHRY and SYGVKD.